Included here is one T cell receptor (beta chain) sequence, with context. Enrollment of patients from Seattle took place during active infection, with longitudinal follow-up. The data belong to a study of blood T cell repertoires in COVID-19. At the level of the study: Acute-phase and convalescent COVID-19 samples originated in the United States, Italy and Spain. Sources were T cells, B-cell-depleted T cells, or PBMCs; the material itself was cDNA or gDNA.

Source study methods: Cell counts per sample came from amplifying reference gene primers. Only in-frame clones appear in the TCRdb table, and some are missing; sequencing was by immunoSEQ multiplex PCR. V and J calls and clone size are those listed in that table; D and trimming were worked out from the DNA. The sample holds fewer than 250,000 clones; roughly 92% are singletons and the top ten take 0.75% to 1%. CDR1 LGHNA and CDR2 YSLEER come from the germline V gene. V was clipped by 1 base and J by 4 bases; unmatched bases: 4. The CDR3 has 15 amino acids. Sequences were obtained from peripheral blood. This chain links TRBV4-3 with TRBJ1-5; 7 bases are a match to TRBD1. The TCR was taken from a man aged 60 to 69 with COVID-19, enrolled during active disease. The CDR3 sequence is CASSQGTGSNQPQHF. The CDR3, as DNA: TGCGCCAGCAGCCAAGGGACAGGTTCTAATCAGCCCCAGCATTTT.